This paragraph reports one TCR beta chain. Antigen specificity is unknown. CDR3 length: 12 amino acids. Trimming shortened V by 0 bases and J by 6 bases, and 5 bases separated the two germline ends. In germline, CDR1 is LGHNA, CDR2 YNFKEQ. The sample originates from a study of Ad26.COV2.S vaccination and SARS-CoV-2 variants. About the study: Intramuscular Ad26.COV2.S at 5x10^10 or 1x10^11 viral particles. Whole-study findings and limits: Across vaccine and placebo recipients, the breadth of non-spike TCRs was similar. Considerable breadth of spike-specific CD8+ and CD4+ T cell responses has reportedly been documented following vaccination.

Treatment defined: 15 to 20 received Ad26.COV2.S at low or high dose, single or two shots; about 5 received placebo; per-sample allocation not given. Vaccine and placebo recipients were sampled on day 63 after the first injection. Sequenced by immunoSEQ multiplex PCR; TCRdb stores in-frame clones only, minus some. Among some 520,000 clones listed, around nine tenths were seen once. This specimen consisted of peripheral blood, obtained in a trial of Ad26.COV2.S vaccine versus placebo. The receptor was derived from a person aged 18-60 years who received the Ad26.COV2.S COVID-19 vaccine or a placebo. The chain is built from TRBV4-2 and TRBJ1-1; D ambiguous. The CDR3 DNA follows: TGTGCCAGCAGCCAAGATAGTCCTGAAGCTTTCTTT. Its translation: CASSQDSPEAFF.